This T cell receptor (beta chain) was identified in a study of CD8+CD57+ T cells in acquired aplastic anemia. Using genomic DNA as the template, TCR beta VDJ and CDR3 profiling was carried out. TCRdb recomputed calls from the reads with MiXCR, one row per CDR3 protein. The sample has 150,000 to 200,000 distinct CDR3 sequences, less than 65% seen once; the top ten hold approximately 44%. The length of the CDR3 is 15 residues. The germline V gene has CDR1 SNHLY and CDR2 FYNNEI. The germline V and J ends were trimmed by 4 bases and 4 bases, with 16 bases remaining between them. J is TRBJ2-5 and V is TRBV2, with D uncertain. Sequenced: sorted CD4+, CD8+, or CD8+CD57+ T cells (not recorded which) from PBMCs. This TCR was sampled from a human donor with severe aplastic anemia or a healthy control (not recorded which). CDR3 sequence reads: CASSAPLTGRETQYF. In nucleotides, the CDR3 is TGTGCCAGCAGTGCCCCCCTGACTGGGCGAGAGACCCAGTACTTC.